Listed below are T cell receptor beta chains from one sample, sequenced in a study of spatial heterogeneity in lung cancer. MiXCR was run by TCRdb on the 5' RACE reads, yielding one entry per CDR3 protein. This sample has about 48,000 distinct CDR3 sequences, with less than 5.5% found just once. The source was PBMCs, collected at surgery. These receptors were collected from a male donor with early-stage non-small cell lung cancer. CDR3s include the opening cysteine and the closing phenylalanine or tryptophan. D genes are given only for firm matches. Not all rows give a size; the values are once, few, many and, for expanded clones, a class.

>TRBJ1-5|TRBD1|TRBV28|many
CASSPKGQGGRQPQHF
TGTGCCAGCAGCCCTAAGGGACAGGGGGGCCGACAGCCCCAGCATTTT
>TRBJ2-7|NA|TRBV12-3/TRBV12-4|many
CASSAGPPKYEQYF
TGTGCCAGCAGTGCCGGGCCACCAAAATACGAGCAGTACTTC
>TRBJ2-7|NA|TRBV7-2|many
CASSFSSVPGEQYF
TGTGCCAGCAGCTTCTCTAGCGTCCCGGGGGAGCAGTACTTC
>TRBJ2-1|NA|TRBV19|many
CASSATIIYNEQFF
TGTGCCAGTAGTGCGACTATTATATACAATGAGCAGTTCTTC
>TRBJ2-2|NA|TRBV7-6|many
CASSPGPGDTGELFF
TGTGCCAGCAGCCCGGGACCTGGGGACACCGGGGAGCTGTTTTTT
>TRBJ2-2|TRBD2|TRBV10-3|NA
CAIRGLAGDTGELFF
TGTGCCATCAGGGGACTAGCGGGAGATACCGGGGAGCTGTTTTTT
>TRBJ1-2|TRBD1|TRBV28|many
CASSPSPGGSHGYTF
TGTGCCAGCAGTCCCTCCCCAGGGGGCTCTCATGGCTACACCTTC
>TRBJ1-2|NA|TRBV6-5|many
CASSYSRGDRLYGYTF
TGTGCCAGCAGTTACTCGAGGGGGGATCGGCTATATGGCTACACCTTC
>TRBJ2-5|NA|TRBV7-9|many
CASSLLTNQETQYF
TGTGCCAGCAGCTTACTGACTAACCAAGAGACCCAGTACTTC
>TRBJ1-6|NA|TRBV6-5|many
CASRPGHQDSPLHF
TGTGCCAGCAGGCCGGGACACCAGGACTCACCCCTCCACTTT
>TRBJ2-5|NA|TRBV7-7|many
CASSPVGGPIETQYF
TGTGCCAGCAGCCCAGTGGGGGGACCCATAGAGACCCAGTACTTC
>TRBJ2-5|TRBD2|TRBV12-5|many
CASGPGLAHQETQYF
TGTGCTAGTGGTCCGGGACTAGCGCATCAAGAGACCCAGTACTTC
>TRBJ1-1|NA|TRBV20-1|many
CSARDHRGDGDEAFF
TGCAGTGCTAGAGATCATAGAGGGGATGGGGATGAAGCTTTCTTT